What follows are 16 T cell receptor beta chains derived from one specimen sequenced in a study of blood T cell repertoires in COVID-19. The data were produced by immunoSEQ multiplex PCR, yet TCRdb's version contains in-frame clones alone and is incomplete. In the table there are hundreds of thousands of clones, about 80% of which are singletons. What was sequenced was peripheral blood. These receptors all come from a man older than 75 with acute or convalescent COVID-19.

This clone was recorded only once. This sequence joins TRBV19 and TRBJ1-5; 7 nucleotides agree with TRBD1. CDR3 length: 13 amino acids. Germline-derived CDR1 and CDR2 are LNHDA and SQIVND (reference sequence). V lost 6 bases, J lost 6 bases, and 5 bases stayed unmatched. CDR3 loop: CASSTGVIQPQHF. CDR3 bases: TGTGCCAGTAGCACAGGGGTCATTCAGCCCCAGCATTTT.

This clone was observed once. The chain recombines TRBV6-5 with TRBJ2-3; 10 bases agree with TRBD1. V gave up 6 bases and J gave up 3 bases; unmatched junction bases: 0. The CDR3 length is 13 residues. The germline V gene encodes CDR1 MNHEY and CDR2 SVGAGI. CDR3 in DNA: TGTGCCAGCAGGGGACAGGGGACAGATACGCAGTATTTT. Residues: CASRGQGTDTQYF.

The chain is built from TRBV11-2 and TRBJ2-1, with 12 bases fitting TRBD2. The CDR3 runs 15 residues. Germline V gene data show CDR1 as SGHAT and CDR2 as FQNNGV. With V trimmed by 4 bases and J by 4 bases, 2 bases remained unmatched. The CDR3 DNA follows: TGTGCCAGCAGCTCCGGGACTAGCGGGTACAATGAGCAGTTCTTC. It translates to CASSSGTSGYNEQFF.

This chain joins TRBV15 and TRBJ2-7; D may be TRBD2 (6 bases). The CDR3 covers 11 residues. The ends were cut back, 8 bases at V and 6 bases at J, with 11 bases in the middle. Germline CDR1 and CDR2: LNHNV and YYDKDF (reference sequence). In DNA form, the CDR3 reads TGTGCCACCGGAAGGGGAGGCGAGCAGTACTTC. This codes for CATGRGGEQYF.

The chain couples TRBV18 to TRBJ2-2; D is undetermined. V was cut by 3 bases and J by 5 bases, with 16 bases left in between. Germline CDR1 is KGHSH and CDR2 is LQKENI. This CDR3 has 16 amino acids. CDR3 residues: CASSPGAPEVTGELFF. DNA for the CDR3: TGTGCCAGCTCACCCGGAGCTCCAGAGGTTACCGGGGAGCTGTTTTTT.

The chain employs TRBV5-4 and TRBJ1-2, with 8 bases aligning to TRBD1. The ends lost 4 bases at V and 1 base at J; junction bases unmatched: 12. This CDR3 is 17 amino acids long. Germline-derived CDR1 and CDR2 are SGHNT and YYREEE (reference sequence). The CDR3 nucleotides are TGTGCCAGCAGCCCCGACCTCGACAGGGGCAATAACTATGGCTACACCTTC. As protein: CASSPDLDRGNNYGYTF.

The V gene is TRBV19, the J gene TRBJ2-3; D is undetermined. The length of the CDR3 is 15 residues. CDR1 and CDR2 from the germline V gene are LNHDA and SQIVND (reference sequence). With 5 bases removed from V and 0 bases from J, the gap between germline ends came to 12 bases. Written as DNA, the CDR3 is TGTGCCAGTAGTCCTTACACCTGGAGCACAGATACGCAGTATTTT. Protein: CASSPYTWSTDTQYF.

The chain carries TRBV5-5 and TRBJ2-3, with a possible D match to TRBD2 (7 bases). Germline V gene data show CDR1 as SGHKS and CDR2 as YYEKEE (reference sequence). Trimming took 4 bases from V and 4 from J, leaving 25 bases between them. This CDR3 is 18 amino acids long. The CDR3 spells CASSRTGGGGIGSDTQYF. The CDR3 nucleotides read TGTGCCAGCAGCAGAACCGGGGGAGGGGGTATAGGGTCAGATACGCAGTATTTT.

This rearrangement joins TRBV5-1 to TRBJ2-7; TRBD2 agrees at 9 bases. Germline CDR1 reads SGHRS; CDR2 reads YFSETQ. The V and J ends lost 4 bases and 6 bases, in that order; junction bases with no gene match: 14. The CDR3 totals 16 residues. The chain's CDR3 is CASSRGAAGGEGEQYF. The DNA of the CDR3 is TGCGCCAGCAGCAGAGGGGCAGCGGGAGGAGAAGGCGAGCAGTACTTC.

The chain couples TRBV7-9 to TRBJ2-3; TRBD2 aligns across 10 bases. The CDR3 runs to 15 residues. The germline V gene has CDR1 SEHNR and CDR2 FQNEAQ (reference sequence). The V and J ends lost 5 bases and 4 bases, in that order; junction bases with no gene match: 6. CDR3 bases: TGTGCCAGCAGCCCTAGAGCGGGAGGGGCAGATACGCAGTATTTT. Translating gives CASSPRAGGADTQYF.

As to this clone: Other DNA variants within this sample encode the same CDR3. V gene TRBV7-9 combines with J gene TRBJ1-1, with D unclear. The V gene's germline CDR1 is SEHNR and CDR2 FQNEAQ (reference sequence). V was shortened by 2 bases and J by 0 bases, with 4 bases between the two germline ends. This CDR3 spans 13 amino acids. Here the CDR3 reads CASSLSVNTEAFF. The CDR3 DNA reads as TGTGCCAGCAGCTTATCGGTGAACACTGAAGCTTTCTTT.

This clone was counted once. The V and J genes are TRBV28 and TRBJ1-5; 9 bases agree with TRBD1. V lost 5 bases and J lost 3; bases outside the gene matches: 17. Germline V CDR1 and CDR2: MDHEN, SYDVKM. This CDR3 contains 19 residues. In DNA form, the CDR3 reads TGTGCCAGCAGTCCCCGAGGGGGCATACAGGGGGCGCCCAATCAGCCCCAGCATTTT. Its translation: CASSPRGGIQGAPNQPQHF.

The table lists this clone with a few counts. For the CDR3, the DNA is TGCGCCAGCAGCTTATATCTAGCGGGAGAGTACGAGCAGTACTTC. It specifies CASSLYLAGEYEQYF. This sequence joins TRBV5-1 and TRBJ2-7; TRBD2 agrees at 10 bases. CDR1 SGHRS and CDR2 YFSETQ come from the germline V gene. The CDR3 length is 15 residues. Trimming at V came to 2 bases and at J to 4 bases, leaving 6 bases not matched to a gene.

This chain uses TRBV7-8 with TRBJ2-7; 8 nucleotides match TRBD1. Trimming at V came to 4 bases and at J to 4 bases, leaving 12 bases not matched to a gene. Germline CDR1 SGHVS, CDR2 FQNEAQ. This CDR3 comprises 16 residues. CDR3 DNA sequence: TGTGCCAGCAGCTCCTTTGGGCAGGGGGCGAATTACGAGCAGTACTTC. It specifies CASSSFGQGANYEQYF.

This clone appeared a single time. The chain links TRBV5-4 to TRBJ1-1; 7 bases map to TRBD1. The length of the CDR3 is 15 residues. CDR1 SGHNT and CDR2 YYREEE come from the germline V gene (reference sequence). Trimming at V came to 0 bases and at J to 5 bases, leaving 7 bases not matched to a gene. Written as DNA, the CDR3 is TGTGCCAGCAGCTTGGTGCAGGGGGGCGGGACTGAAGCTTTCTTT. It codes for CASSLVQGGGTEAFF. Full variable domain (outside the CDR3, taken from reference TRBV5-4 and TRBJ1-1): ETGVTQSPTHLIKTRGQQVTLRCSSQSGHNTVSWYQQALGQGPQFIFQYYREEENGRGNFPPRFSGLQFPNYSSELNVNALELDDSALYLCASSLVQGGGTEAFFGQGTRLTVV.

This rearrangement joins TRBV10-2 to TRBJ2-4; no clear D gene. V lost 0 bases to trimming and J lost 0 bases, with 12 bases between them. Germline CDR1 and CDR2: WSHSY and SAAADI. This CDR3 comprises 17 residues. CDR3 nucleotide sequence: TGCGCCAGCAGTGAGTCGAACCTATACCTAGCCAAAAACATTCAGTACTTC. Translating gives CASSESNLYLAKNIQYF.